The 19 T cell receptor beta chains below were found in one sample sequenced in a study of blood T cell repertoires in COVID-19. Here immunoSEQ multiplex PCR was the method, and the copy in TCRdb shows in-frame clones only, minus some. The sample holds around 40,000 clones, around 93% seen once. The sequenced sample was peripheral blood. The receptors were sampled from a human donor in a cohort sampled during active COVID-19.

The gene calls are TRBV7-2 and TRBJ2-7; TRBD2 matches at 7 bases. Germline CDR1 is SGHTA and CDR2 is FQGNSA. This CDR3 has 12 amino acids. J gave up 5 bases and V 4 bases, and 2 bases lay outside the gene matches. The CDR3 DNA follows: TGTGCCAGCAGCTGGCTAGCGGACGAGCAGTACTTC. Translated: CASSWLADEQYF.

This clone was counted a single time. This chain connects TRBV7-2 to TRBJ2-1, with 8 bases lining up with TRBD2. The CDR3 spans 16 residues. V lost 6 bases and J lost 0; bases outside the gene matches: 7. Germline CDR1 is SGHTA and CDR2 is FQGNSA. The CDR3 is CASRLTGTSSYNEQFF. CDR3 bases: TGTGCCAGCAGACTAACCGGGACTAGCTCCTACAATGAGCAGTTCTTC.

The chain carries TRBV7-9 and TRBJ1-4; unclear D gene. The CDR3 totals 15 residues. The germline V gene encodes CDR1 SEHNR and CDR2 FQNEAQ (reference sequence). The ends were cut back, 5 bases at V and 5 bases at J, with 15 bases in the middle. CDR3 protein: CASSPPGTFNEKLFF. The CDR3 nucleotides read TGTGCCAGCAGCCCCCCGGGAACCTTCAATGAAAAACTGTTTTTT.

The CDR3 DNA follows: TGTGCCAGCAGCTCGACGACAGGGGGAAGCTACGAGCAGTACTTC. Protein: CASSSTTGGSYEQYF. This chain connects TRBV7-8 to TRBJ2-7; 9 bases are a match to TRBD1. The CDR3 runs 15 residues. After removal of 4 bases from V and 3 bases from J, the junction contained 7 bases not matched to a gene. Germline V gives CDR1 SGHVS, CDR2 FQNEAQ.

This chain links TRBV19 with TRBJ1-5; D gene ambiguous. The V end lost 5 bases, the J end lost 9 bases, and 14 bases lay between the germline ends. CDR1 LNHDA and CDR2 SQIVND come from the germline V gene (reference sequence). The length of the CDR3 is 13 residues. The CDR3 nucleotides read TGTGCCAGTAGTCGAGGGTCGGATGGGCCCCAGCATTTT. This gives the protein CASSRGSDGPQHF.

The CDR3 here is CASSRITSYNEQFF. The DNA of the CDR3 is TGTGCCAGTAGCAGGATCACCTCCTACAATGAGCAGTTCTTC. The V and J genes are TRBV19 and TRBJ2-1; D gene uncertain. Between the trimmed V and J ends, which lost 6 bases and 0 bases, there was a span of 9 bases. The germline V gene has CDR1 LNHDA and CDR2 SQIVND (reference sequence). The CDR3 runs 14 residues. The whole variable domain, remainder taken from reference TRBV19 and TRBJ2-1, is DGGITQSPKYLFRKEGQNVTLSCEQNLNHDAMYWYRQDPGQGLRLIYYSQIVNDFQKGDIAEGYSVSREKKESFPLTVTSAQKNPTAFYLCASSRITSYNEQFFGPGTRLTVL.

The chain uses TRBV7-6 and TRBJ2-2, with 8 nucleotides matching TRBD1. Germline lookup yields CDR1 SGHVS and CDR2 FNYEAQ. With 6 bases clipped from V and 5 bases from J, the junction kept 8 bases outside the gene matches. CDR3 length: 15 amino acids. The CDR3 DNA sequence: TGTGCCAGCAGTTCCAGACAGGGGCGGACCGGGGAGCTGTTTTTT. This sequence encodes CASSSRQGRTGELFF.

This clone was seen only a few times. J is TRBJ2-7 and V is TRBV5-1; a possible D gene is TRBD2 (6 bases). Germline loops: CDR1 SGHRS, CDR2 YFSETQ. The CDR3 loop spans 15 amino acids. Trimming shortened V by 0 bases and J by 6 bases, and 16 bases separated the two germline ends. CDR3 region: CASSLASTRSLEQYF. CDR3 DNA sequence: TGCGCCAGCAGCTTGGCCTCGACTAGAAGCCTCGAGCAGTACTTC.

The chain carries TRBV14 and TRBJ1-2; the D gene is possibly TRBD1 (5 bases). Per the germline V gene, CDR1 is SGHDN and CDR2 is FVKESK. The length of the CDR3 is 18 residues. The V and J ends lost 1 base and 6 bases respectively, with 24 bases between them. DNA for the CDR3: TGTGCCAGCAGCCAAGTTCATTTTATCGCGGGACGGGGAAATGGCTACACCTTC. Translated: CASSQVHFIAGRGNGYTF.

J is TRBJ2-3 and V is TRBV4-3; 10 bases agree with TRBD2. Trimming removed 4 bases from V and 2 bases from J; junction bases left unmatched: 6. Germline loops: CDR1 LGHNA, CDR2 YSLEER. There are 16 residues in the CDR3. The DNA for the CDR3 is TGCGCCAGCAGCCTGCTAGCGGGGGACACCACAGATACGCAGTATTTT. Protein: CASSLLAGDTTDTQYF.

This chain joins TRBV30 and TRBJ2-1, with TRBD2 matching 12 bases. The CDR3 length is 15 residues. With 1 base clipped from V and 6 bases from J, the junction kept 4 bases outside the gene matches. Germline V gives CDR1 GTSNPN, CDR2 SVGIG (reference sequence). CDR3 protein: CAWSGLAGVINEQFF. The CDR3 coding sequence is TGTGCCTGGAGTGGACTAGCGGGAGTAATCAATGAGCAGTTCTTC.

The genes are TRBV7-2 and TRBJ2-2; D is ambiguous. CDR1 is SGHTA, CDR2 FQGNSA, per germline. There are 13 residues in the CDR3. V shed 4 bases and J shed 6 bases, with 9 bases lying between them. In DNA, the CDR3 is TGTGCCAGCAGCTACCCTGGCCCCGGGGAGCTGTTTTTT. It encodes CASSYPGPGELFF.

The gene calls are TRBV5-4 and TRBJ2-7, with 9 positions matching TRBD2. The CDR3 is 14 amino acids. The ends lost 4 bases at V and 3 bases at J; junction bases unmatched: 5. Germline V gives CDR1 SGHNT, CDR2 YYREEE (reference sequence). The CDR3 bases are TGTGCCAGCAGCCTTAGCGGGGGACTCTACGAGCAGTACTTC. This translates into CASSLSGGLYEQYF.

This clone has just a few counts. The chain uses TRBV11-2 and TRBJ1-1, with TRBD1 as a possible D gene (5 bases). The germline V and J ends were trimmed by 2 bases and 4 bases, with 20 bases remaining between them. Germline V gene data show CDR1 as SGHAT and CDR2 as FQNNGV. The CDR3 totals 17 residues. CDR3 nucleotide sequence: TGTGCCAGCAGCTTATTTGGCGGGGGAGTATTGGGCACTGAAGCTTTCTTT. It is translated as CASSLFGGGVLGTEAFF.

The genes are TRBV5-1 and TRBJ2-7, with D perhaps TRBD1 (5 bases). Per germline, CDR1 SGHRS and CDR2 YFSETQ. The CDR3 totals 15 residues. V lost 4 bases and J 0 bases, leaving 14 bases between the germline ends. In DNA form, the CDR3 reads TGCGCCAGCAGCCCAGGGCAGGGTAGCTCCTACGAGCAGTACTTC. This codes for CASSPGQGSSYEQYF.

The rearrangement uses TRBV3-1 (or the pseudogene TRBV3-2) and TRBJ2-3; TRBD2 agrees at 12 bases. The CDR3 runs to 15 residues. Trimming at V came to 5 bases and at J to 5 bases, leaving 5 bases not matched to a gene. Germline CDR1 reads LGHDT; CDR2 reads YNNKEL (reference sequence). This chain's CDR3 is CASSSRTSGIDTQYF. The CDR3 DNA is TGTGCCAGCAGCTCCAGGACTAGCGGGATAGATACGCAGTATTTT.

V is TRBV7-9 and J is TRBJ1-3; D gene unclear. Per germline, CDR1 SEHNR and CDR2 FQNEAQ (reference sequence). This CDR3 is built from 13 residues. V was trimmed by 4 bases and J by 9 bases, leaving 13 bases between them. The CDR3: CASSSREVRTIYF. The CDR3 DNA is TGTGCCAGCAGCTCCAGAGAGGTTCGCACCATATATTTT.

The chain has TRBV7-2 and TRBJ1-4, with D possibly being TRBD1 (6 bases). V lost 5 bases to trimming and J lost 3 bases, with 13 bases between them. The CDR3 has 15 amino acids. The germline V gene has CDR1 SGHTA and CDR2 FQGNSA. The CDR3 reads CASSLTGTSNEKLFF. For the CDR3, the DNA is TGTGCCAGCAGCCTCACCGGGACATCTAATGAAAAACTGTTTTTT.

By proportion, this clone is medium-sized. The genes are TRBV4-1 and TRBJ1-4, with D unclear. The CDR3 covers 12 residues. Trimming took 0 bases from V and 8 from J, leaving 4 bases between them. Germline values: CDR1 MGHRA, CDR2 YSYEKL. CDR3 amino acids: CASSQDGEKLFF. The CDR3 DNA reads as TGCGCCAGCAGCCAAGACGGGGAAAAACTGTTTTTT.